This T cell receptor (beta chain) is from a study of T cell responses to AZD1222 COVID-19 vaccine. Regarding the study as a whole: Increased Spike-specific TCR breadth and depth were observed after two AZD1222 doses. Repertoire collection took place solely once the T cell response had peaked. A mostly white British donor set with more females was recruited, and clonal diversity was possibly underestimated.

Trimming removed 3 bases from V and 2 bases from J; junction bases left unmatched: 4. Looked up from germline, CDR1 is KGHDR and CDR2 is SFDVKD. The CDR3 loop spans 16 amino acids. On this clone itself: Its target is not known.

TCRdb's table, derived via immunoSEQ multiplex PCR, lists solely in-frame clones and lacks some. The sample comprises approximately 97,000 clones, around 87% of which are singletons, and approximately 5% rests with the top ten. Material: peripheral blood, obtained on day 0 of AZD1222 vaccination. The chain links TRBV24-1 to TRBJ2-1; the match to TRBD2 covers 9 bases. This receptor was identified in an adult in good health. This CDR3 reads CATSDPSGRPYNEQFF. The CDR3 bases are TGTGCCACCAGTGATCCAAGCGGGAGGCCCTACAATGAGCAGTTCTTC.